The following is a T cell receptor (beta chain) sequence with its context. No antigen is known for it. The entry originates in a study of T cell repertoires in cytomegalovirus infection. About the study: Recently identified HLA-C-restricted and well-studied HLA-B-restricted CMV epitopes were used. Indications of both CMV infection and matching HLA type were provided by public TCR beta signatures. The study's findings and limits: The ex vivo response showed dominance by HLA-C-restricted CMV-specific TCR beta clonotypes.

TCRdb recomputed calls from the reads with MiXCR, one row per CDR3 protein. Of approximately 990,000 distinct CDR3 sequences listed, approximately 31% are singletons. This CDR3 spans 12 amino acids. V lost 7 bases and J lost 8, with 14 bases in between. This sequence originates from a human donor in good health (CMV status not recorded). Some clones in this sample may be carry-over from other donors' samples. V gene TRBV12-3 or TRBV12-4 combines with J gene TRBJ1-2; D is uncertain. Here the sequenced sample was cultured CD8+ T cells from PBMCs, taken from culture after CMV antigen stimulation. In DNA form, the CDR3 reads TGTGCCAGCATCAAGTGGCCCCGGGGCTACACCTTC. This sequence encodes CASIKWPRGYTF.